The 19 T cell receptor beta chains reported below all come from one sample, sequenced in a study of tissue T cells after allogeneic stem cell transplantation. Noted time point: mouse harvest day 14 after allogeneic transplant. The graft held 10^6 splenic CD5+ T cells and 10^7 T-cell-depleted bone marrow cells. Assay used: immunoSEQ multiplex PCR; TCRdb lists only in-frame clones, some missing. The table lists 7,000 to 9,500 clones, around 34% of them singletons. Sequenced material: skin. Receptors were obtained from a female BALB/c mouse given C57BL/6 T cells with graft-versus-host disease after an allogeneic hematopoietic cell transplant.

In regard to this clone: Mouse names are used for the genes. The read is 1 residue too short to cover the CDR3 end, so that end is filled in from the germline J gene. V usage is TRBV12-1 and J usage is TRBJ1-4, with D hard to call. V shed 0 bases and J shed 0 bases, with 4 bases lying between them. The CDR3 is 14 residues long. Germline V gene data show CDR1 as SGHSN and CDR2 as HYEKVE. The CDR3 here is CASSLTVSNERLFF. Partial CDR3 DNA: TGTGCCAGCTCTCTCACAGTTTCCAACGAAAGATTATTT.

Notes on this clone: Here the gene names and germline are mouse. The CDR3 end falls 1 residue outside the read, so it is completed with the germline J gene. The chain is built from TRBV13-2 and TRBJ2-1; the D gene is possibly TRBD1 (5 bases). Germline V gene sequence: CDR1 NNHNN, CDR2 SYGAGS (reference sequence). The CDR3 sequence is 15 residues long. V gave up 1 base and J gave up 1 base, with 9 bases separating them. The covered CDR3 bases are TGTGCCAGCGGTGATCGACAGACAAACTATGCTGAGCAGTTC. Encoded protein: CASGDRQTNYAEQF. The CDR3 in full is CASGDRQTNYAEQFF.

Turning to this clone: Any gene name here is a mouse gene name. The read comes to an end 1 residue before the CDR3 does, leaving the germline J gene to fill in the end. The J gene is TRBJ1-2, the V gene TRBV12-2, with D possibly matching TRBD1 (6 bases). CDR3 length: 14 residues. Germline values: CDR1 SGHLS, CDR2 HYDKME. The V gene lost 4 bases and the J gene lost 0 bases, with 11 bases spanning the gap. The chain's CDR3 is CASSPGTTNSDYTF. Partial CDR3 DNA: TGTGCCAGCTCGCCCGGGACAACAAACTCCGACTACACC.

This clone was counted between two and nine times. The genes and germline here are from mouse. With the read ending 1 residue before the CDR3 end, the germline J gene is used to fill in that end. The chain joins TRBV26 to TRBJ2-1; 9 nucleotides agree with TRBD1. V shed 7 bases and J 4 bases; nucleotides not matched to a gene: 11. CDR1 is KGHPV, CDR2 FQNQEV, per germline (reference sequence). The length of the CDR3 is 16 residues. The CDR3 loop is CASNLGTGRFYAEQFF. The sequenced CDR3 bases are TGTGCCAGCAACCTCGGGACAGGGAGATTTTATGCTGAGCAGTTC.

On this clone itself: All gene names here are mouse names. The read comes to an end 1 residue before the CDR3 does, leaving the germline J gene to fill in the end. V gene TRBV12-2 combines with J gene TRBJ2-7, with TRBD2 matching 8 bases. The CDR3 has 14 amino acids. V was clipped by 2 bases and J by 7 bases; unmatched bases: 9. Germline CDR1 SGHLS, CDR2 HYDKME. CDR3 protein: CASSPYWGRGEQYF. The sequenced CDR3 bases are TGTGCCAGCTCTCCCTACTGGGGGCGCGGGGAACAGTAC.

With respect to this clone: Gene names and germline refer to mouse. The sequence runs out 1 residue before the end of the CDR3; the remainder is reconstructed from the germline J gene. This chain uses TRBV3 with TRBJ1-1; 8 nucleotides line up with TRBD1. The CDR3 runs to 13 residues. With 0 bases clipped from V and 8 bases from J, the junction kept 2 bases outside the gene matches. Germline loops: CDR1 SNHLY, CDR2 FYNGKV (reference sequence). The CDR3 loop is CASSLARTGEVFF. CDR3 DNA, as far as it was read: TGTGCCAGCAGCTTAGCCCGGACAGGGGAAGTCTTC.

Within the sample, this clone is medium-sized. The genes are named according to mouse. The sequence runs out 1 residue before the end of the CDR3; the remainder is reconstructed from the germline J gene. J is TRBJ2-3 and V is TRBV14; D gene ambiguous. The CDR3 has 13 amino acids. V was shortened by 5 bases and J by 2 bases, with 9 bases between the two germline ends. Germline V gives CDR1 SGHDT, CDR2 FRDEAV. The CDR3 bases that were read are TGTGCCAGCAGACCCGACAATGCAGAAACGCTGTAT. As protein: CASRPDNAETLY. The whole CDR3 region reads CASRPDNAETLYF.

This clone was counted a few times. Genes and germline come from the mouse. Coverage ceases 1 residue before the CDR3 finishes, and the germline J gene fills in the end. The chain links TRBV23 to TRBJ1-4. Germline CDR1 KGHTA, CDR2 FQNQQP. The CDR3 sequence is 15 residues long. The CDR3 loop reads CSSSQFRGPNERLFF. The part of the CDR3 DNA that was read is TGCTCCAGCAGTCAATTCCGGGGGCCCAACGAAAGATTATTT.

Turning to this clone: Each gene name is a mouse one. From the germline J gene comes the end of the CDR3, since the read stops 1 residue before it. V and J are TRBV26 and TRBJ2-2, with 9 bases identical to TRBD2. Germline CDR1 and CDR2: KGHPV and FQNQEV (reference sequence). The V gene end was trimmed by 6 bases and the J gene end by 2 bases; junction bases not matched to a gene: 4. This CDR3 comprises 15 residues. The CDR3 spells CASSLDWGNTGQLYF. The part of the CDR3 DNA that was read is TGTGCCAGCAGCCTTGACTGGGGGAACACCGGGCAGCTCTAC.

This clone turned up a few times. Gene names and germline match the mouse. The read is 1 residue too short to cover the CDR3 end, so that end is filled in from the germline J gene. The chain combines TRBV26 with TRBJ1-6; D gene unclear. TRBJ1-6 is filed as an ORF, its function uncertain. V dropped 4 bases and J dropped 2 bases, with 6 bases sitting between them. From germline, CDR1 is KGHPV and CDR2 FQNQEV (reference sequence). This CDR3 is built from 14 residues. Partial CDR3 DNA: TGTGCCAGCAGTCCAGACACCTATAATTCGCCCCTCTAC. Translation: CASSPDTYNSPLY. The complete CDR3 reads CASSPDTYNSPLYF.

A word on this clone: The listed genes are named as in mouse. Coverage ceases 1 residue before the CDR3 finishes, and the germline J gene fills in the end. The rearrangement uses TRBV3 and TRBJ2-7; D is possibly TRBD1 (5 bases). This CDR3 contains 14 residues. The germline V gene has CDR1 SNHLY and CDR2 FYNGKV (reference sequence). The ends were cut back, 0 bases at V and 2 bases at J, with 8 bases in the middle. The sequenced part of the CDR3 DNA is TGTGCCAGCAGCTTAGCGCAGGGAACCTATGAACAGTAC. The encoded protein is CASSLAQGTYEQY. In full, the CDR3 is CASSLAQGTYEQYF.

As concerns this clone: Genes and germline are mouse. The read terminates 1 residue ahead of where the CDR3 ends, so the germline J gene completes it. The V call is TRBV26, the J call TRBJ1-4, with TRBD1 identical over 10 bases. Trimming at V came to 2 bases and at J to 0 bases, leaving 3 bases not matched to a gene. The CDR3 sequence is 17 residues long. Per the germline V gene, CDR1 is KGHPV and CDR2 is FQNQEV (reference sequence). The part of the CDR3 DNA that was read is TGTGCCAGCAGTCTGCGGACAGGGGGAATTTCCAACGAAAGATTATTT. It codes for CASSLRTGGISNERLF. In full, the CDR3 reads CASSLRTGGISNERLFF.

Note on this clone: Gene names refer to mouse genes. The missing CDR3 end, 1 residue past where the read stops, is filled in from the germline J gene. This chain connects TRBV3 to TRBJ2-4; D remains unclear. Deletions cut 1 base from V and 0 bases from J, with 2 bases between. Germline assignment: CDR1 SNHLY and CDR2 FYNGKV (reference sequence). This CDR3 is built from 13 residues. The CDR3 sequence: CASSLDSQNTLYF. Partial CDR3 DNA: TGTGCCAGCAGCTTAGACAGTCAAAACACCTTGTAC.

A word on this clone: The genes and germline here are from mouse. The observed sequence ends 1 residue before the CDR3 terminus, with the missing tail filled in from the germline J gene. The chain is built from TRBV26 and TRBJ2-2; D remains ambiguous. The CDR3 length is 15 residues. Looked up from germline, CDR1 is KGHPV and CDR2 is FQNQEV (reference sequence). Trimming shortened V by 0 bases and J by 0 bases, and 5 bases separated the two germline ends. CDR3 protein: CASSLSLTNTGQLYF. The CDR3 DNA, read in part, is TGTGCCAGCAGTCTGTCGCTAACAAACACCGGGCAGCTCTAC.

In its sample, this clone was seen a few times. Germline and genes here are mouse. Incomplete CDR3 DNA: TGTGGTGCTAGGGATCGGGGGACCGGGCAGCTCTAC. Protein sequence: CGARDRGTGQLY. The whole CDR3 sequence reads CGARDRGTGQLYF. The chain recombines TRBV20 with TRBJ2-2; D is possibly TRBD1 or TRBD2 (5 bases each). The observed sequence ends 1 residue before the CDR3 terminus, with the missing tail filled in from the germline J gene. The germline V and J ends were trimmed by 0 bases and 5 bases, with 7 bases remaining between them. The CDR3 spans 13 residues. CDR1 and CDR2 (germline): GFQATS, STVNSAI.

As regards this clone: The gene names here belong to mouse. The read gets to within 1 residue of the CDR3 end, and the germline J gene fills in the rest. The chain uses TRBV26 and TRBJ2-7; D perhaps matches TRBD1 (6 bases). Germline V CDR1 and CDR2: KGHPV, FQNQEV (reference sequence). The germline V and J ends were trimmed by 3 bases and 3 bases, with 9 bases remaining between them. This CDR3 comprises 13 residues. The CDR3: CASSLRTDYEQYF. Incomplete CDR3 DNA: TGTGCCAGCAGTCTTCGGACAGACTATGAACAGTAC.

By share, this clone ranks as medium-sized. All gene names here are mouse names. The CDR3 end lies 1 residue beyond the end of the read and is filled in from the germline J gene. This chain joins TRBV26 and TRBJ2-7, with 10 nucleotides matching TRBD2. The germline CDR1 and CDR2 sequences are KGHPV and FQNQEV (reference sequence). This CDR3 region has 14 residues. J lost 3 bases, V lost 4 bases, and 3 bases had no gene match. CDR3 sequence: CASSQGLGFYEQYF. CDR3 bases read: TGTGCCAGCAGTCAGGGACTGGGGTTCTATGAACAGTAC.

This clone was detected a few times. The genes are named according to mouse. CDR3 in amino acids: CASSTGGGNQAPLF. CDR3 bases read: TGTGCTAGCAGTACAGGGGGCGGCAACCAGGCTCCGCTT. The chain carries TRBV29 and TRBJ1-5, with TRBD1 identical over 9 bases. Read data end 1 residue before the CDR3 end; the end is taken from the germline J gene. The ends lost 5 bases at V and 3 bases at J; junction bases unmatched: 2. The germline CDR1 and CDR2 sequences are MSHET and SYDVDS. The CDR3 extends over 14 amino acids.

In its sample, this clone is medium-sized (0.01 to 0.1%). Germline and genes here are mouse. The sequence runs out 1 residue before the end of the CDR3; the remainder is reconstructed from the germline J gene. V gene TRBV26 combines with J gene TRBJ2-7; weak D call: TRBD1 (6 bases). V shed 4 bases and J shed 3 bases, with 7 bases lying between them. Germline V gene data show CDR1 as KGHPV and CDR2 as FQNQEV (reference sequence). The CDR3 extends over 12 amino acids. CDR3 bases read: TGTGCCAGCAGTCCCAGGGGCTATGAACAGTAC. This codes for CASSPRGYEQY. The entire CDR3 protein reads CASSPRGYEQYF.